The 6 T cell receptor beta chains below were found in one sample sequenced in a study of Graves' ophthalmopathy and Graves' hyperthyroidism. RNA transcripts served as template for amplifying TCR beta CDR3 sequences. RT-PCR with HTBI primers came first, then second-round multiplex PCR. MiXCR was run by TCRdb on the multiplex PCR reads, yielding one entry per CDR3 protein. This table holds more than 1,000,000 distinct CDR3 sequences, roughly 35% found once. The source material was peripheral blood or thyroid tissue (not recorded which). The receptor source for this set is an adult man with Graves' hyperthyroidism.

The chain joins TRBV6-2 or TRBV6-3 to TRBJ1-1; no definite D call. CDR1 MNHEY and CDR2 SVGEGT come from the germline V gene. Trimming left V 5 bases short and J 4 bases short, with 14 bases between. The CDR3 is 14 residues long. Here the CDR3 reads CASSRPGSPTEAFF. The CDR3 DNA reads as TGTGCCAGCAGTAGGCCTGGGAGCCCCACTGAAGCTTTCTTT.

The chain couples TRBV10-3 to TRBJ1-1; TRBD1 matches 7 bases. J was trimmed by 2 bases and V by 6 bases; bases with no gene match: 15. This CDR3 is 17 amino acids long. In germline, CDR1 is ENHRY, CDR2 SYGVKD. CDR3 DNA sequence: TGTGCCATCAGAGCGGGACTAGCGGGACAGACCAACACTGAAGCTTTCTTT. This encodes CAIRAGLAGQTNTEAFF.

The table lists this clonotype with many counts. The chain recombines TRBV2 with TRBJ2-5, with TRBD2 identical over 14 bases. Germline CDR1 reads SNHLY; CDR2 reads FYNNEI. V lost 3 bases and J lost 0; bases outside the gene matches: 3. CDR3 size: 17 residues. The CDR3 loop is CASSEGLAGEYQETQYF. The CDR3 DNA is TGTGCCAGCAGTGAGGGACTAGCGGGGGAGTACCAAGAGACCCAGTACTTC.

This sequence joins TRBV29-1 and TRBJ1-2, with no clear D. The CDR3 covers 8 residues. The germline V gene encodes CDR1 SQVTM and CDR2 ANQGSEA. Written as DNA, the CDR3 is TGCAGTGGCTATGGCTACACCTTC. It specifies CSGYGYTF.

The chain employs TRBV2 and TRBJ2-2; 7 bases agree with TRBD2. J gave up 5 bases and V 8 bases, and 14 bases lay outside the gene matches. Germline V CDR1 and CDR2: SNHLY, FYNNEI. CDR3 length: 16 amino acids. Here the CDR3 DNA reads TGTGCCAGCTCACCCATCGGACTAGGTGGGACCGGGGAGCTGTTTTTT. This translates into CASSPIGLGGTGELFF. Filled out from reference TRBV2 and TRBJ2-2, the complete variable domain reads EPEVTQTPSHQVTQMGQEVILRCVPISNHLYFYWYRQILGQKVEFLVSFYNNEISEKSEIFDDQFSVERPDGSNFTLKIRSTKLEDSAMYFCASSPIGLGGTGELFFGEGSRLTVL.

The sample holds many counts of this clonotype. The CDR3 DNA reads as TGTGCCAGCAGCCCAGTGGTGTACGAGCAGTACTTC. It is translated as CASSPVVYEQYF. The chain recombines TRBV11-2 with TRBJ2-7; D remains unclear. The CDR3 consists of 12 residues. Germline-derived CDR1 and CDR2 are SGHAT and FQNNGV. V lost 5 bases and J 4 bases, leaving 9 bases between the germline ends.